Following are 12 T cell receptor beta chains from one sample sequenced in a study of cytomegalovirus exposure and HLA in healthy donors. The PCR ran on 60 Vbeta and 13 Jbeta primers. Method: immunoSEQ multiplex PCR; TCRdb's copy keeps in-frame clones and lacks some. The data show more than 110,000 clones, with roughly 80% seen just once and around 4.1% held by the top ten. Sequenced sample: PBMCs. These receptors came from a man aged 40-49 years in good health and CMV-seropositive.

The CDR3 DNA sequence: TGTGCCAGCAGCGCCGGACTAGCTGCTAATGAGCAGTTCTTC. It encodes CASSAGLAANEQFF. V and J are TRBV9 and TRBJ2-1, with 8 bases aligning to TRBD2. The CDR3 has 14 residues. The germline CDR1 and CDR2 sequences are SGDLS and YYNGEE. V shed 3 bases, J shed 7 bases, and the junction held 6 bases outside the gene matches.

V gene TRBV7-2 combines with J gene TRBJ1-5, with D perhaps matching TRBD1 (6 bases). Germline lookup yields CDR1 SGHTA and CDR2 FQGNSA. Trimming left V 5 bases short and J 4 bases short, with 15 bases between. The CDR3 is 15 amino acids. CDR3 bases: TGTGCCAGCAGCCCTACAGGGTTGGGAAATCAGCCCCAGCATTTT. Its translation: CASSPTGLGNQPQHF.

The chain uses TRBV7-8 and TRBJ2-2, with 8 nucleotides matching TRBD2. V was pared by 5 bases and J by 7 bases, with 6 bases of the junction left unmatched. The CDR3 consists of 14 residues. Germline V lookup: CDR1 SGHVS, CDR2 FQNEAQ. CDR3 sequence (DNA): TGTGCCAGCAGCCTCGGGGGGGCCTACGGGGAGCTGTTTTTT. As protein: CASSLGGAYGELFF.

This rearrangement joins TRBV11-3 to TRBJ2-1, with D possibly TRBD2 on 6 matching bases. CDR1 is SGHNT and CDR2 is YENEEA in the germline V gene. V shed 4 bases and J shed 10 bases, with 23 bases lying between them. The CDR3 sequence is 16 residues long. The CDR3, as DNA: TGTGCCAGCAGCTCCCCGACGAGCGGAAGAGGGAGGGAGCAGTTCTTC. Residues: CASSSPTSGRGREQFF.

V is TRBV30 and J is TRBJ2-5, with D possibly being TRBD1 (6 bases). The CDR3 covers 13 residues. CDR1 and CDR2 from the germline V gene are GTSNPN and SVGIG (reference sequence). Trimming stripped 2 bases from V and 5 bases from J, with 12 bases between. As DNA, the CDR3 is TGTGCCTGGAGTACAGGGACGTCGGAGACCCAGTACTTC. Residues: CAWSTGTSETQYF.

V is TRBV7-2 and J is TRBJ2-5; D may be TRBD1 (6 bases). The last part of the DNA fits TRBJ2-7 better; the J call may be wrong. The CDR3 loop spans 18 amino acids. Germline values: CDR1 SGHTA, CDR2 FQGNSA. The CDR3 DNA follows: TGTGCCAGCAGCTTAGGTTCGGTTATGCGACAGGACATCTACGAGCAGTACTTC. Protein sequence: CASSLGSVMRQDIYEQYF.

The CDR3 reads CASSHIQGTDTQYF. DNA of the CDR3: TGTGCCAGCAGCCACATACAGGGGACAGATACGCAGTATTTT. This chain connects TRBV5-4 to TRBJ2-3; 7 bases map to TRBD1. There are 14 residues in the CDR3. The germline V gene encodes CDR1 SGHNT and CDR2 YYREEE (reference sequence). The V and J ends lost 4 bases and 3 bases, in that order; junction bases with no gene match: 5.

This chain joins TRBV5-1 and TRBJ2-7, with D hard to call. This CDR3 has 14 residues. The germline CDR1 and CDR2 sequences are SGHRS and YFSETQ. Trimming took off 1 base at V and 1 base at J, with 9 bases between the two ends. The CDR3 region is CASSLFTLSYEQYF. The CDR3 nucleotides are TGCGCCAGCAGCTTGTTTACATTATCCTACGAGCAGTACTTC.

The V and J genes are TRBV7-8 and TRBJ2-1; 12 bases are a match to TRBD2. The CDR3 has 18 residues. Germline CDR1 SGHVS, CDR2 FQNEAQ. V gave up 0 bases and J gave up 4 bases; unmatched junction bases: 7. The CDR3 DNA reads TGTGCCAGCAGCTTAGCTCGCGGACTAGCGGGGAAGTACAATGAGCAGTTCTTC. This translates into CASSLARGLAGKYNEQFF.

J is TRBJ2-7 and V is TRBV6-1; D may be TRBD2 (6 bases). The CDR3 length is 13 residues. Trimming took off 2 bases at V and 5 bases at J, with 10 bases between the two ends. Germline V gene sequence: CDR1 MNHNS, CDR2 SASEGT. CDR3 region: CASSERRDHEQYF. DNA for the CDR3: TGTGCCAGCAGTGAACGGAGGGACCACGAGCAGTACTTC.

The rearrangement uses TRBV13 and TRBJ2-6; no clear D gene. This CDR3 spans 15 amino acids. Germline loops: CDR1 PRHDT, CDR2 FYEKMQ (reference sequence). The ends were cut back, 4 bases at V and 4 bases at J, with 11 bases in the middle. The CDR3 DNA sequence: TGTGCCAGCAGCTCCTCGCGCTCAGGGGCCAACGTCCTGACTTTC. Amino acid sequence: CASSSSRSGANVLTF. The complete variable domain, with remaining parts taken from reference TRBV13 and TRBJ2-6, reads AAGVIQSPRHLIKEKRETATLKCYPIPRHDTVYWYQQGPGQDPQFLISFYEKMQSDKGSIPDRFSAQQFSDYHSELNMSSLELGDSALYFCASSSSRSGANVLTFGAGSRLTVL.

The chain joins TRBV4-1 to TRBJ1-5; 10 bases map to TRBD1. V trimming: 3 bases; J trimming: 5 bases; junction bases outside the gene matches: 4. Germline assignment: CDR1 MGHRA and CDR2 YSYEKL. The CDR3 is 15 amino acids. CDR3: CASSQRTGGDQPQHF. DNA of the CDR3: TGCGCCAGCAGCCAGCGGACAGGGGGAGATCAGCCCCAGCATTTT.